Following are 11 T cell receptor beta chains from one sample sequenced in a study of blood T cell repertoires in COVID-19. The protocol was immunoSEQ multiplex PCR, while the TCRdb copy is restricted to in-frame clones and leaves out a portion. The sample yields 200,000 to 300,000 clones, approximately 81% seen once. Specimen: peripheral blood. These receptors came from a woman older than 75 with acute or convalescent COVID-19.

The chain has TRBV7-6 and TRBJ2-3, with a possible D match to TRBD1 (7 bases). The CDR3 sequence is 15 residues long. The V gene lost 5 bases and the J gene lost 2 bases, with 14 bases spanning the gap. CDR1 and CDR2 (germline): SGHVS, FNYEAQ. The CDR3: CASSRPGGSTDTQYF. The CDR3 nucleotides are TGTGCCAGCAGCCGTCCAGGGGGGTCCACAGATACGCAGTATTTT.

V is TRBV28 and J is TRBJ2-5; D perhaps matches TRBD2 (5 bases). The CDR3 totals 12 residues. Trimming took off 8 bases at V and 5 bases at J, with 12 bases between the two ends. Looked up from germline, CDR1 is MDHEN and CDR2 is SYDVKM. The CDR3 DNA follows: TGTGCCAGCCGGGCCGGGGTGGAGACCCAGTACTTC. Translating it yields CASRAGVETQYF.

V usage is TRBV28 and J usage is TRBJ1-6; a possible D gene is TRBD1 (6 bases). V gave up 2 bases and J gave up 9 bases, with 14 bases separating them. The CDR3 sequence is 15 residues long. Germline CDR1 is MDHEN and CDR2 is SYDVKM. CDR3 nucleotides: TGTGCCAGCAGTTTACCGGACAGACATGCTTCACCCCTCCACTTT. Its translation is CASSLPDRHASPLHF.

CDR3 in amino acids: CASSSDRATYGYTF. In nucleotides, the CDR3 is TGCGCCAGCAGCTCAGACAGGGCCACCTATGGCTACACCTTC. The chain couples TRBV5-1 to TRBJ1-2; 7 nucleotides align to TRBD1. Trimming took 3 bases from V and 4 from J; bases not matched to a gene: 6. This CDR3 spans 14 amino acids. CDR1 is SGHRS and CDR2 is YFSETQ in the germline V gene.

The V and J genes are TRBV18 and TRBJ2-1; 8 bases align to TRBD1. This CDR3 is 12 amino acids long. V shed 4 bases and J 7 bases; nucleotides not matched to a gene: 0. Germline V gene sequence: CDR1 KGHSH, CDR2 LQKENI. CDR3 amino acids: CASSRQGNEQFF. The DNA for the CDR3 is TGTGCCAGCTCACGACAGGGGAATGAGCAGTTCTTC.

The chain employs TRBV5-1 and TRBJ2-5; D ambiguous. Germline V gene data show CDR1 as SGHRS and CDR2 as YFSETQ. This CDR3 comprises 8 residues. The CDR3, as DNA: TGCGCTAGAGAGACCCAGTACTTC. This gives the protein CARETQYF.

Only one count was recorded for this clone. The V and J genes are TRBV30 and TRBJ2-7, with 11 bases lining up with TRBD2. CDR1 is GTSNPN, CDR2 SVGIG, per germline (reference sequence). This CDR3 is 15 amino acids long. V shed 1 base and J 5 bases; nucleotides not matched to a gene: 7. CDR3 sequence (DNA): TGTGCCTGGAGTGCACGACTAGCGGGAAGCGACGAGCAGTACTTC. As protein: CAWSARLAGSDEQYF.

This rearrangement joins TRBV2 to TRBJ1-1; D gene uncertain. Germline lookup yields CDR1 SNHLY and CDR2 FYNNEI. The CDR3 length is 11 residues. Trimming left V 8 bases short and J 3 bases short, with 7 bases between. CDR3 sequence reads: CASARDTEAFF. As DNA, the CDR3 is TGTGCCAGCGCCCGGGACACTGAAGCTTTCTTT.

This clone was observed a few times. The CDR3 protein is CASSIRGQAFNYGYTF. CDR3 nucleotide sequence: TGTGCCAGTAGTATCCGCGGACAGGCGTTTAACTATGGCTACACCTTC. The rearrangement uses TRBV19 and TRBJ1-2; 7 positions match TRBD1. V dropped 3 bases and J dropped 1; count of bases not matched to a gene: 8. Germline CDR1 and CDR2: LNHDA and SQIVND (reference sequence). The CDR3 loop spans 16 amino acids. Together with reference TRBV19 and TRBJ1-2, the CDR3 gives the full variable domain: DGGITQSPKYLFRKEGQNVTLSCEQNLNHDAMYWYRQDPGQGLRLIYYSQIVNDFQKGDIAEGYSVSREKKESFPLTVTSAQKNPTAFYLCASSIRGQAFNYGYTFGSGTRLTVV.

This clone has more than one count but fewer than ten. The chain combines TRBV3-1 (or the pseudogene TRBV3-2) with TRBJ1-4; D possibly corresponds to TRBD1 (5 bases). With 1 base removed from V and 5 bases from J, the gap between germline ends came to 11 bases. This CDR3 is built from 15 residues. The V gene's germline CDR1 is LGHDT and CDR2 YNNKEL (reference sequence). CDR3 in DNA: TGTGCCAGCAGCCAAGGGAGACAGAAAAATGAAAAACTGTTTTTT. Translation: CASSQGRQKNEKLFF.

The V call is TRBV5-1, the J call TRBJ2-2; 10 positions agree with TRBD2. Per germline, CDR1 SGHRS and CDR2 YFSETQ. Germline trimming cut 4 bases from V and 3 bases from J; bases unmatched to any gene: 9. This CDR3 contains 17 residues. CDR3 sequence reads: CASSQGVSGRYTGELFF. The CDR3 nucleotides are TGCGCCAGCAGCCAGGGGGTTAGCGGGAGGTACACCGGGGAGCTGTTTTTT.